The 23 T cell receptor beta chains given below trace back to one sample, sequenced in a study of blood T cell repertoires in COVID-19 (dated by TCRdb to the early 2020s). The library was prepared using the immunoSEQ multiplex PCR assay. Drawn from immuneACCESS, this table holds only the in-frame rearrangements with V and J called that TCRdb kept. Clones are partly lost; checked studies trace under half to an unresolved V gene and leave the rest unexplained. In all, the sample holds 150,000 to 200,000 clones, and around 86% of those were seen once. The top ten constitute 5.5% to 8.5% of the sample. Sequences were obtained from peripheral blood. The receptor source for this set is a woman of 80 years or more in a cohort sampled during active or convalescent COVID-19.

This rearrangement joins TRBV7-2 to TRBJ1-2; 7 bases map to TRBD1. Germline trimming cut 5 bases from V and 7 bases from J; bases unmatched to any gene: 7. Germline lookup yields CDR1 SGHTA and CDR2 FQGNSA. This CDR3 spans 13 amino acids. The CDR3 coding sequence is TGTGCCAGCAGCCAATCGAGGGGGCCTGGCTACACCTTC. It codes for CASSQSRGPGYTF. Looking up the rest from reference TRBV7-2 and TRBJ1-2 gives the full variable domain: GAGVSQSPSNKVTEKGKDVELRCDPISGHTALYWYRQSLGQGLEFLIYFQGNSAPDKSGLPSDRFSAERTGGSVSTLTIQRTQQEDSAVYLCASSQSRGPGYTFGSGTRLTVV.

The J gene is TRBJ1-4, the V gene TRBV18; possible D gene TRBD1, 5 bases. V lost 4 bases to trimming and J lost 7 bases, with 13 bases between them. The CDR3 length is 14 residues. Germline CDR1 KGHSH, CDR2 LQKENI. CDR3: CASSLTGTGEKLFF. For the CDR3, the DNA is TGTGCCAGCTCACTTACAGGCACGGGTGAAAAACTGTTTTTT.

The chain has TRBV20-1 and TRBJ2-5; 8 bases map to TRBD1. The CDR3 is 11 residues long. Trimming at V came to 6 bases and at J to 5 bases, leaving 2 bases not matched to a gene. CDR1 and CDR2 (germline): DFQATT, SNEGSKA (reference sequence). The CDR3, as DNA: TGCAGTGCCAGACAGGGGGAGACCCAGTACTTC. Encoded protein: CSARQGETQYF.

Only one count was recorded for this clone. The gene calls are TRBV11-3 and TRBJ2-3; TRBD2 is a possible D gene (7 bases). Trimming cost V 0 bases and J 2 bases, with 12 bases left between them. CDR3 size: 16 residues. Germline V CDR1 and CDR2: SGHNT, YENEEA. The CDR3 here is CASSLEGGAHTDTQYF. The CDR3 DNA follows: TGTGCCAGCAGCTTAGAGGGGGGGGCCCACACAGATACGCAGTATTTT.

The rearrangement links TRBV2 to TRBJ1-4, with D perhaps TRBD1 (6 bases). V lost 4 bases, J lost 5 bases, and 11 bases lay in between. Germline lookup yields CDR1 SNHLY and CDR2 FYNNEI. The CDR3 loop spans 14 amino acids. DNA of the CDR3: TGTGCCAGCAGTGCCACAGGGTACAATGAAAAACTGTTTTTT. It specifies CASSATGYNEKLFF.

J is TRBJ1-5 and V is TRBV27, with 8 bases identical to TRBD1. After removal of 4 bases from V and 9 bases from J, the junction contained 11 bases not matched to a gene. The CDR3 covers 15 residues. Germline assignment: CDR1 MNHEY and CDR2 SMNVEV (reference sequence). CDR3 in amino acids: CASSSLSTGDRPQHF. Here the CDR3 DNA reads TGTGCCAGCAGTTCTCTTTCGACAGGGGATCGGCCCCAGCATTTT.

The chain couples TRBV7-2 to TRBJ1-3; 7 nucleotides agree with TRBD1. V was pared by 2 bases and J by 3 bases, with 4 bases of the junction left unmatched. The germline gives CDR1 SGHTA, CDR2 FQGNSA. The CDR3 contains 15 residues. CDR3 nucleotides: TGTGCCAGCAGCTTATATTCAGGGGGTGGAAACACCATATATTTT. It yields the protein CASSLYSGGGNTIYF.

The CDR3 bases are TGTGCCGCGACGGGGCGGGAGTATACAGATACGCAGTATTTT. This codes for CAATGREYTDTQYF. The J gene is TRBJ2-3, the V gene TRBV3-1 (or the pseudogene TRBV3-2), with 7 bases fitting TRBD2. The germline V gene has CDR1 LGHDT and CDR2 YNNKEL (reference sequence). V dropped 11 bases and J dropped 3; count of bases not matched to a gene: 11. The CDR3 sequence is 14 residues long.

The chain combines TRBV28 with TRBJ2-1; maybe TRBD2 (7 bases). Germline lookup yields CDR1 MDHEN and CDR2 SYDVKM. CDR3 length: 13 residues. Trimming shortened V by 7 bases and J by 7 bases, and 14 bases separated the two germline ends. This chain's CDR3 is CASTNGGPNEQFF. The CDR3 coding sequence is TGTGCCAGCACCAACGGGGGGCCTAATGAGCAGTTCTTC.

The V gene is TRBV18, the J gene TRBJ1-6; 7 bases line up with TRBD1. Germline loops: CDR1 KGHSH, CDR2 LQKENI. The CDR3 consists of 15 residues. With V trimmed by 3 bases and J by 8 bases, 7 bases remained unmatched. The CDR3 reads CASSPRQGGDSPLHF. CDR3 coding DNA: TGTGCCAGCTCACCCCGACAGGGAGGCGATTCACCCCTCCACTTT.

This clone was observed a few times. V gene TRBV7-9 combines with J gene TRBJ1-2; no definite D call. The CDR3 length is 14 residues. V was trimmed by 1 base and J by 7 bases, leaving 13 bases between them. Germline V gives CDR1 SEHNR, CDR2 FQNEAQ (reference sequence). CDR3 nucleotides: TGTGCCAGCAGCTTAGAGTCGCTAGGATTTGGCTACACCTTC. This sequence encodes CASSLESLGFGYTF.

The chain employs TRBV24-1 and TRBJ2-7, with 9 bases lining up with TRBD1. In germline, CDR1 is KGHDR, CDR2 SFDVKD. After removal of 3 bases from V and 12 bases from J, the junction contained 8 bases not matched to a gene. The CDR3 has 13 amino acids. The CDR3 coding sequence is TGTGCCACCAGTGATAGAGCGACAGGGGGGAGGTACGTC. Translated, it gives CATSDRATGGRYV.

The genes are TRBV4-3 and TRBJ1-2; D perhaps matches TRBD1 (5 bases). The CDR3 has 13 residues. Between the trimmed V and J ends, which lost 3 bases and 2 bases, there was a span of 7 bases. Per germline, CDR1 LGHNA and CDR2 YSLEER. Here the CDR3 reads CASSHDRNYGYTF. The CDR3 DNA reads as TGCGCCAGCAGCCACGACAGAAACTATGGCTACACCTTC.

The V call is TRBV28, the J call TRBJ2-7; 8 bases match TRBD2. The CDR3 spans 14 residues. Germline CDR1 is MDHEN and CDR2 is SYDVKM. The ends lost 10 bases at V and 4 bases at J; junction bases unmatched: 12. Here the CDR3 reads CATLPRGGLYEQYF. For the CDR3, the DNA is TGTGCCACCCTCCCCCGGGGGGGCCTATACGAGCAGTACTTC.

V is TRBV2 and J is TRBJ2-1; TRBD2 is a possible D gene (5 bases). V was cut by 6 bases and J by 0 bases, with 12 bases left in between. CDR3 length: 15 residues. Germline-derived CDR1 and CDR2 are SNHLY and FYNNEI. The CDR3 reads CASSLDYRSYNEQFF. The CDR3 region has the DNA TGTGCCAGCAGCCTAGACTACCGCTCCTACAATGAGCAGTTCTTC.

The CDR3 nucleotides read TGCGCCAGCAGCGCCGGGGTCCACCGGGACAGAGCCACCTACACCCTTAAAAGAAACACTGAAGCTTTCTTT. Its translation is CASSAGVHRDRATYTLKRNTEAFF. This chain links TRBV5-1 with TRBJ1-1; 7 bases match TRBD1. This CDR3 has 24 amino acids. Germline-derived CDR1 and CDR2 are SGHRS and YFSETQ. V dropped 4 bases and J dropped 2; count of bases not matched to a gene: 35.

This clone was picked up one time. CDR3 in amino acids: CASSLVPGGPGVGYTF. In DNA form, the CDR3 reads TGTGCCAGCAGCTTGGTCCCGGGTGGGCCAGGGGTCGGCTACACCTTC. The chain joins TRBV5-6 to TRBJ1-2, with a weak D call TRBD1 (6 bases). The germline V gene has CDR1 SGHDT and CDR2 YYEEEE. The CDR3 spans 16 residues. V was pared by 0 bases and J by 8 bases, with 20 bases between.

The chain recombines TRBV2 with TRBJ2-2; 7 bases fit TRBD2. Germline V lookup: CDR1 SNHLY, CDR2 FYNNEI. Trimming at V came to 4 bases and at J to 1 base, leaving 9 bases not matched to a gene. This CDR3 is 17 amino acids long. CDR3 nucleotides: TGTGCCAGCAGTGTCAGCGGGATAAGGAGGAACACCGGGGAGCTGTTTTTT. Translating gives CASSVSGIRRNTGELFF.

The chain has TRBV18 and TRBJ1-6; TRBD1 agrees at 8 bases. The V and J ends lost 4 bases and 7 bases, in that order; junction bases with no gene match: 6. The CDR3 contains 15 residues. From germline, CDR1 is KGHSH and CDR2 LQKENI. The CDR3 loop is CASSHMDRENSPLHF. DNA for the CDR3: TGTGCCAGCTCACACATGGACAGGGAAAATTCACCCCTCCACTTT.

The chain combines TRBV11-3 with TRBJ1-6, with D tentatively TRBD1 (5 bases). CDR3 length: 13 residues. CDR1 SGHNT and CDR2 YENEEA come from the germline V gene. Trimming removed 6 bases at V and 9 bases at J, with 12 bases between. The CDR3 region is CASRNRTISPLHF. The CDR3 DNA follows: TGTGCCAGCAGAAACAGGACAATTTCACCCCTCCACTTT. The whole variable domain, remainder taken from reference TRBV11-3 and TRBJ1-6, is EAGVVQSPRYKIIEKKQPVAFWCNPISGHNTLYWYLQNLGQGPELLIRYENEEAVDDSQLPKDRFSAERLKGVDSTLKIQPAELGDSAVYLCASRNRTISPLHFGNGTRLTVT.

This clone has more than one count but fewer than ten. The rearrangement joins TRBV7-2 to TRBJ1-4, with unresolved D. This CDR3 has 16 residues. Germline V gene lookup returns CDR1 SGHTA and CDR2 FQGNSA. With 3 bases removed from V and 2 bases from J, the gap between germline ends came to 13 bases. The CDR3 here is CASSFQAGTTNEKLFF. The CDR3 DNA follows: TGTGCCAGCAGCTTTCAAGCAGGCACCACTAATGAAAAACTGTTTTTT.

The chain combines TRBV19 with TRBJ2-1, with TRBD2 matching over 14 bases. The CDR3 spans 15 residues. CDR1 is LNHDA, CDR2 SQIVND, per germline (reference sequence). V lost 4 bases and J lost 7; bases outside the gene matches: 3. The CDR3 sequence: CASSKRTSGRNEQFF. CDR3 in DNA: TGTGCCAGTAGTAAGCGGACTAGCGGGAGGAATGAGCAGTTCTTC.

This clone has a handful of counts. This sequence joins TRBV19 and TRBJ1-5; D possibly corresponds to TRBD1 (5 bases). Per the germline V gene, CDR1 is LNHDA and CDR2 is SQIVND (reference sequence). This CDR3 contains 14 residues. V dropped 7 bases and J dropped 3 bases, with 13 bases sitting between them. CDR3 amino acids: CASTFQGNNQPQHF. In nucleotides, the CDR3 is TGTGCCAGTACCTTCCAGGGTAACAATCAGCCCCAGCATTTT.